A selection of T cell receptor beta chains follows, all from one sample in a study of cytotoxic CD8 clonotypes in ibrutinib-treated CLL. Assay used: immunoSEQ multiplex PCR; TCRdb lists only in-frame clones, some missing. Among some 130,000 clones listed, 80% to 90% were seen once. The input for sequencing was PBMCs, taken after 24 months of ibrutinib treatment. The receptor set was obtained from a human donor with chronic lymphocytic leukemia. Each CDR3 is given with its conserved first and last residue. The D gene is left open where the match is weak. Where a row states a size, it is once, few, many or the class of an expanded clone; other rows omit it.

v_call	cdr3_length	j_call	d_call	clone_size	cdr3_aa	cdr3_nt
TRBV5-1	14	TRBJ2-3	.	.	CASSLELSLDTQYF	TGCGCCAGCAGCCTGGAATTGAGCTTGGATACGCAGTATTTT
TRBV6-6	14	TRBJ2-2	.	once	CASSSARDTGELFF	TGTGCCAGCAGTTCAGCCAGGGATACCGGGGAGCTGTTTTTT
TRBV11-2	15	TRBJ2-7	TRBD1	.	CASSSAGTGNHEQYF	TGTGCCAGCAGCTCTGCCGGGACAGGGAACCACGAGCAGTACTTC
TRBV15	15	TRBJ2-3	.	.	CATSGGGRSTDTQYF	TGTGCCACCAGCGGTGGGGGACGGAGCACAGATACGCAGTATTTT
TRBV6-5	15	TRBJ2-3	.	.	CASSYSRLSTDTQYF	TGTGCCAGCAGTTACAGCCGACTCAGCACAGATACGCAGTATTTT
TRBV18	15	TRBJ2-7	.	.	CASSPLRDTAYEQYF	TGTGCCAGCTCACCTCTACGGGACACGGCCTACGAGCAGTACTTC
TRBV18	13	TRBJ2-5	.	.	CASSAGYQETQYF	TGTGCCAGCTCAGCGGGGTACCAAGAGACCCAGTACTTC
TRBV28	17	TRBJ1-3	.	.	CASKVGTGGGSGNTIYF	TGTGCCAGCAAAGTCGGTACGGGGGGAGGGTCTGGAAACACCATATATTTT
TRBV9	14	TRBJ2-7	.	once	CASSASVDSYEQYF	TGTGCCAGCAGCGCCTCGGTTGACTCCTACGAGCAGTACTTC
TRBV27	14	TRBJ1-2	.	.	CASSSVGRPGGYTF	TGTGCCAGCAGTTCCGTAGGTAGGCCAGGTGGCTACACCTTC
TRBV11-3	13	TRBJ1-3	.	.	CASSFSSGNTIYF	TGTGCCAGCAGCTTCAGCTCTGGAAACACCATATATTTT
TRBV29-1	13	TRBJ2-7	TRBD2	.	CSVTRAGAYEQYF	TGCAGCGTCACAAGGGCGGGGGCCTACGAGCAGTACTTC
TRBV7-9	16	TRBJ1-1	.	.	CASSLGGTIRDTEAFF	TGTGCCAGCAGCTTAGGTGGGACCATTAGGGACACTGAAGCTTTCTTT
TRBV7-9	14	TRBJ2-5	.	.	CASSPPGLQETQYF	TGTGCCAGCAGCCCCCCAGGGCTCCAAGAGACCCAGTACTTC
TRBV18	14	TRBJ1-1	.	.	CASSPKNGNTEAFF	TGTGCCAGCTCACCAAAGAATGGCAACACTGAAGCTTTCTTT
TRBV5-4	12	TRBJ2-7	.	once	CASSFSSYEQYF	TGTGCCAGCAGCTTCAGCTCCTACGAGCAGTACTTC
TRBV28	16	TRBJ2-7	TRBD2	.	CASSLWGTSGTYEQYF	TGTGCCAGCAGTTTATGGGGGACTAGCGGAACCTACGAGCAGTACTTC
TRBV6-5	14	TRBJ2-1	.	.	CASSYSRVYNEQFF	TGTGCCAGCAGTTACTCGCGGGTTTACAATGAGCAGTTCTTC
TRBV28	15	TRBJ1-5	TRBD1	.	CASSLWNTGVQPQHF	TGTGCCAGCAGTTTATGGAACACAGGGGTTCAGCCCCAGCATTTT
TRBV28	15	TRBJ2-7	.	.	CASSLDTVGSYEQYF	TGTGCCAGCAGTTTGGATACCGTGGGATCCTACGAGCAGTACTTC
TRBV7-3	15	TRBJ2-7	TRBD1	.	CASSMQGALSYEQYF	TGTGCCAGCAGCATGCAGGGGGCACTCTCCTACGAGCAGTACTTC
TRBV5-4	15	TRBJ2-6	.	.	CASSLDLGGANVLTF	TGTGCCAGCAGCTTGGACCTGGGAGGGGCCAACGTCCTGACTTTC
TRBV5-5	12	TRBJ2-7	.	.	CASSLNIYEQYF	TGTGCCAGCAGCTTAAATATTTACGAGCAGTACTTC
TRBV28	15	TRBJ2-1	TRBD2	.	CASSFLTSGHNEQFF	TGTGCCAGCAGTTTCTTAACTAGCGGCCACAATGAGCAGTTCTTC
TRBV6-1	11	TRBJ2-7	.	.	CAGRQEYEQYF	TGTGCCGGTCGTCAAGAGTACGAGCAGTACTTC
TRBV5-1	16	TRBJ2-3	.	.	CASSLGSQRLTDTQYF	TGCGCCAGCAGCTTGGGTTCACAGAGACTCACAGATACGCAGTATTTT
TRBV10-3	13	TRBJ2-1	TRBD1	.	CASSGTGGVEQFF	TGTGCCAGTTCCGGGACAGGGGGCGTTGAGCAGTTCTTC
TRBV4-2	18	TRBJ2-7	.	.	CASSSGTGGAGGIHEQYF	TGTGCCAGCAGTAGCGGGACAGGTGGTGCGGGAGGGATCCACGAGCAGTACTTC
TRBV9	14	TRBJ1-3	.	.	CASSGLGTGNTIYF	TGTGCCAGCAGCGGACTAGGAACTGGAAACACCATATATTTT
TRBV28	14	TRBJ2-7	.	.	CASSFILTNYEQYF	TGTGCCAGCAGTTTTATTTTGACAAACTACGAGCAGTACTTC
TRBV30	13	TRBJ2-2	.	.	CAWTSTRTGELFF	TGTGCCTGGACCAGTACAAGGACCGGGGAGCTGTTTTTT
TRBV28	15	TRBJ1-1	TRBD1	.	CASSLSGQGWTEAFF	TGTGCCAGCAGTTTATCGGGACAGGGTTGGACTGAAGCTTTCTTT
TRBV19	14	TRBJ1-1	.	.	CASSEGRLNTEAFF	TGTGCCAGTAGTGAAGGGCGGTTGAACACTGAAGCTTTCTTT
TRBV6-5	14	TRBJ1-5	TRBD1	.	CASSLQGAHQPQHF	TGTGCCAGCAGCCTACAGGGGGCGCACCAGCCCCAGCATTTT
TRBV7-9	14	TRBJ1-5	.	.	CASSFLDGRQPQHF	TGTGCCAGCAGCTTTCTGGACGGACGCCAGCCCCAGCATTTT
TRBV5-1	15	TRBJ1-6	TRBD1	once	CASSLQGAPNSPLHF	TGCGCCAGCAGTCTACAGGGGGCGCCCAATTCACCCCTCCACTTT
TRBV7-2	14	TRBJ2-3	TRBD1	once	CASSQTGSGDTQYF	TGTGCCAGCAGCCAGACAGGGTCAGGAGATACGCAGTATTTT
TRBV2	14	TRBJ1-5	.	few	CASRPGRAWEPQHF	TGTGCCAGCAGACCCGGACGGGCCTGGGAGCCCCAGCATTTT
TRBV9	14	TRBJ2-7	.	.	CASSVTGAAYEQYF	TGTGCCAGCAGCGTGACGGGAGCGGCCTACGAGCAGTACTTC
TRBV4-1	14	TRBJ1-2	.	.	CASSQDNQGYGYTF	TGCGCCAGCAGCCAAGATAACCAGGGCTATGGCTACACCTTC
TRBV18	14	TRBJ1-2	TRBD1	.	CASTRGDRMWGYTF	TGTGCCAGCACACGCGGGGACAGGATGTGGGGCTACACCTTC
TRBV7-8	16	TRBJ2-7	.	.	CASSLVTYLASYEQYF	TGTGCCAGCAGCTTAGTCACTTACCTCGCCAGCTACGAGCAGTACTTC
TRBV28	15	TRBJ1-2	.	.	CASSLTASPSYGYTF	TGTGCCAGCAGTTTAACTGCCTCCCCCTCCTATGGCTACACCTTC
TRBV4-2	14	TRBJ2-7	.	.	CASSQDEASYEQYF	TGTGCCAGCAGCCAAGATGAGGCCAGCTACGAGCAGTACTTC
TRBV18	15	TRBJ1-5	.	.	CASSQQQGGNQPQHF	TGTGCCAGCTCACAACAACAGGGCGGCAATCAGCCCCAGCATTTT
TRBV4-1	16	TRBJ1-2	.	.	CASSQRGERGGNGYTF	TGCGCCAGCAGCCAGAGAGGGGAGCGGGGAGGTAATGGCTACACCTTC
TRBV27	16	TRBJ2-2	TRBD1	once	CASRDRGRPNTGELFF	TGTGCCAGTCGGGACAGGGGGCGACCGAACACCGGGGAGCTGTTTTTT
TRBV7-9	14	TRBJ2-1	TRBD2	.	CASSAGTSGNEQFF	TGTGCCAGCAGCGCCGGGACTAGCGGTAATGAGCAGTTCTTC
TRBV5-1	14	TRBJ2-7	.	.	CASSLSGKGYEQYF	TGCGCCAGCAGCTTGTCGGGGAAGGGCTACGAGCAGTACTTC
TRBV7-2	18	TRBJ1-5	TRBD1	.	CASSSRDSLFSGNQPQHF	TGTGCCAGCAGCTCGCGGGACAGCCTATTTAGTGGCAATCAGCCCCAGCATTTT
TRBV7-9	13	TRBJ1-2	.	.	CASSFAQIYGYTF	TGTGCCAGCAGCTTCGCACAAATCTATGGCTACACCTTC
TRBV29-1	14	TRBJ1-2	TRBD1	.	CSVPNRGTIRGYTF	TGCAGCGTACCGAACAGGGGGACTATTCGGGGCTACACCTTC
TRBV6-5	15	TRBJ2-2	TRBD1	few	CASSYLTGSVGELFF	TGTGCCAGCAGCTACCTGACAGGGTCGGTCGGGGAGCTGTTTTTT
TRBV4-3	16	TRBJ2-1	.	.	CASSQDARSTYNEQFF	TGCGCCAGCAGCCAAGATGCGCGGTCTACCTACAATGAGCAGTTCTTC
TRBV18	17	TRBJ2-1	TRBD2	.	CASSPAGTSGRAHEQFF	TGTGCCAGCTCACCTGCCGGGACTAGCGGGAGGGCCCATGAGCAGTTCTTC
TRBV7-9	19	TRBJ2-3	TRBD2	.	CASSHLTSGGRSSTDTQYF	TGTGCCAGCAGCCACCTGACTAGCGGGGGGAGGTCTAGCACAGATACGCAGTATTTT
TRBV10-3	15	TRBJ1-3	.	.	CAIRDLVGSGNTIYF	TGTGCCATCAGGGACTTGGTAGGGTCCGGAAACACCATATATTTT